A single sample is the source of the 27 T cell receptor beta chains below, sequenced in a study of vaccination effects on CD4 cells after COVID-19. The antigens for these receptors are not known. TCRdb's table, derived via immunoSEQ multiplex PCR, lists solely in-frame clones and lacks some. The table has roughly 30,000 clones, roughly 73% seen once. After expansion with viral peptide pools in the ViraFEST assay, antigen-specific CD4+ T cells were sequenced. Following a roughly 9-day culture, CD4+ T cells were purified. Each vaccine recipient was nucleocapsid antibody negative and had no prior SARS-CoV-2 infection. The sequenced sample was CD4+ T cells from PBMCs cultured with HCoV-OC43 spike peptides, obtained before COVID-19 vaccination. Subset defined: HCoV-OC43 spike overlapping peptide pool stimulation. The receptors come from a human donor who received a COVID-19 vaccine.

J is TRBJ1-5 and V is TRBV27; D remains unclear. Between the trimmed V and J ends, which lost 6 bases and 6 bases, there was a span of 18 bases. This CDR3 region has 15 residues. Germline lookup yields CDR1 MNHEY and CDR2 SMNVEV (reference sequence). The CDR3 loop is CASSSGPLEGQPQHF. CDR3 sequence (DNA): TGTGCCAGCAGCTCCGGACCCCTGGAGGGTCAGCCCCAGCATTTT.

The chain links TRBV4-3 to TRBJ1-1; tentative D call: TRBD1 (5 bases). Trimming stripped 1 base from V and 9 bases from J, with 12 bases between. The CDR3 has 13 residues. The germline V gene has CDR1 LGHNA and CDR2 YSLEER. Written as DNA, the CDR3 is TGCGCCAGCAGCCAAGCTGGGGGAGACCAAGCTTTCTTT. Protein: CASSQAGGDQAFF.

The J gene is TRBJ1-5, the V gene TRBV2; D gene uncertain. Between the trimmed V and J ends, which lost 1 base and 0 bases, there was a span of 7 bases. This CDR3 has 15 amino acids. Germline loops: CDR1 SNHLY, CDR2 FYNNEI. The CDR3 here is CASSEGGNSNQPQHF. CDR3 coding DNA: TGTGCCAGCAGTGAAGGAGGGAATAGCAATCAGCCCCAGCATTTT.

The rearrangement uses TRBV5-1 and TRBJ2-3; D might be TRBD2 (6 bases). Germline CDR1 and CDR2: SGHRS and YFSETQ. The CDR3 contains 14 residues. V shed 7 bases and J shed 0 bases, with 12 bases lying between them. The CDR3 here is CASAPGTSTDTQYF. The CDR3 DNA is TGCGCCAGCGCCCCCGGGACTAGCACAGATACGCAGTATTTT.

Details on this clone: It differs at one base from a far larger clone, so likely a read error. The chain couples TRBV7-2 to TRBJ1-2; 8 positions match TRBD1. The CDR3 runs to 17 residues. CDR1 SGHTA and CDR2 FQGNSA come from the germline V gene. V gave up 5 bases and J gave up 2 bases; unmatched junction bases: 13. The DNA for the CDR3 is TGTGCCAGCAGCGGCCCGACAGGGGACCCACCAAACTATGGCTACACCTTC. Translated, it gives CASSGPTGDPPNYGYTF.

This chain links TRBV27 with TRBJ1-1; TRBD1 matches at 8 bases. Germline CDR1 is MNHEY and CDR2 is SMNVEV (reference sequence). This CDR3 region has 14 residues. J gave up 11 bases and V 0 bases, and 8 bases lay outside the gene matches. CDR3 nucleotide sequence: TGTGCCAGCAGTTTATCGACAGGGGCGGGAAAGGCTTTCTTT. Translated: CASSLSTGAGKAFF.

This clone was detected a few times. The chain combines TRBV6-5 with TRBJ1-5; TRBD1 is a possible D gene (6 bases). The CDR3 runs 12 residues. V was trimmed by 5 bases and J by 14 bases, leaving 16 bases between them. Germline V lookup: CDR1 MNHEY, CDR2 SVGAGI. The CDR3 here is CASSSEQGREHF. The CDR3 DNA reads as TGTGCCAGCAGTAGCGAGCAGGGGAGGGAGCATTTT.

The chain recombines TRBV2 with TRBJ1-5, with 10 bases fitting TRBD1. The germline gives CDR1 SNHLY, CDR2 FYNNEI. The CDR3 is 15 residues long. V lost 6 bases to trimming and J lost 9 bases; unmatched junction nucleotides: 11. CDR3 residues: CASSKPGQGIPPQHF. The CDR3 coding sequence is TGTGCCAGCAGCAAACCGGGACAGGGGATACCGCCCCAGCATTTT.

The chain employs TRBV2 and TRBJ1-1; a possible D gene is TRBD1 (5 bases). Per the germline V gene, CDR1 is SNHLY and CDR2 is FYNNEI. Between the trimmed V and J ends, which lost 10 bases and 4 bases, there was a span of 19 bases. The CDR3 runs to 14 residues. The CDR3 spells CATRLVGEGTEAFF. CDR3 bases: TGTGCCACACGCCTGGTGGGGGAGGGCACTGAAGCTTTCTTT.

The CDR3 here is CASSFQTGLNTGELFF. The CDR3, as DNA: TGTGCCAGCAGCTTCCAGACAGGCCTCAACACCGGGGAGCTGTTTTTT. The V and J genes are TRBV7-8 and TRBJ2-2; a weak D match, TRBD1 (6 bases). CDR1 is SGHVS, CDR2 FQNEAQ, per germline. Trimming shortened V by 3 bases and J by 2 bases, and 13 bases separated the two germline ends. CDR3 size: 16 residues.

The V call is TRBV5-6, the J call TRBJ1-1; D gene ambiguous. The CDR3 contains 14 residues. The V gene lost 5 bases and the J gene lost 1 base, with 12 bases spanning the gap. Germline V gene data show CDR1 as SGHDT and CDR2 as YYEEEE. The chain's CDR3 is CASSQRLTNTEAFF. The CDR3 DNA reads TGTGCCAGCAGTCAACGTCTGACGAACACTGAAGCTTTCTTT.

The CDR3 DNA is TGTGCCAGTAGTCACCTCCGACTAGCGGGGGGTTGGAGCAATGAGCAGTTCTTC. Its protein product is CASSHLRLAGGWSNEQFF. The chain carries TRBV19 and TRBJ2-1; 13 bases map to TRBD2. The CDR3 spans 18 residues. V lost 5 bases to trimming and J lost 6 bases; unmatched junction nucleotides: 13. From germline, CDR1 is LNHDA and CDR2 SQIVND (reference sequence).

This clone was recorded a few times. The chain links TRBV11-2 to TRBJ2-7, with 9 bases aligning to TRBD1. Losses at the gene ends were 5 bases for V and 3 bases for J; bases not matched to a gene: 2. This CDR3 region has 13 residues. Germline lookup yields CDR1 SGHAT and CDR2 FQNNGV. CDR3 residues: CASSTGGGYEQYF. CDR3 nucleotide sequence: TGTGCCAGCAGCACAGGGGGCGGCTACGAGCAGTACTTC.

The table lists this clone with a count of one. V usage is TRBV3-1 (or the pseudogene TRBV3-2) and J usage is TRBJ2-2, with a tentative D call TRBD2 (5 bases). Trimming removed 4 bases at V and 3 bases at J, with 18 bases between. The CDR3 has 17 residues. Germline V gene data show CDR1 as LGHDT and CDR2 as YNNKEL (reference sequence). The CDR3 protein is CASSPLGARRYTGELFF. The DNA of the CDR3 is TGTGCCAGCAGCCCCCTCGGTGCTAGGAGGTACACCGGGGAGCTGTTTTTT.

The chain has TRBV7-2 and TRBJ1-1, with D tentatively TRBD1 (6 bases). Germline V lookup: CDR1 SGHTA, CDR2 FQGNSA. The CDR3 is 13 residues long. The CDR3 region is CGTTHRANTEAFF. CDR3 nucleotide sequence: TGTGGGACCACACACAGGGCGAACACTGAAGCTTTCTTT.

The sample holds a few counts of this clone. This rearrangement joins TRBV6-5 to TRBJ1-5, with 9 bases that match TRBD1. The CDR3 has 15 amino acids. Looked up from germline, CDR1 is MNHEY and CDR2 is SVGAGI. V dropped 6 bases and J dropped 5; count of bases not matched to a gene: 8. The CDR3 loop is CASRSHRGQDQPQHF. CDR3 sequence (DNA): TGTGCCAGCAGGTCACACAGGGGGCAGGATCAGCCCCAGCATTTT.

V is TRBV10-3 and J is TRBJ2-7; 7 bases fit TRBD1. This CDR3 spans 13 amino acids. Germline CDR1 reads ENHRY; CDR2 reads SYGVKD. V dropped 4 bases and J dropped 1; count of bases not matched to a gene: 1. CDR3 protein: CAISGQGSYEQYF. The CDR3 DNA sequence: TGTGCCATCAGTGGACAGGGTTCCTACGAGCAGTACTTC.

This clone turned up a few times. The V call is TRBV6-5, the J call TRBJ2-7, with D maybe TRBD2 (6 bases). The CDR3 extends over 15 amino acids. Trimming removed 2 bases at V and 6 bases at J, with 17 bases between. CDR1 MNHEY and CDR2 SVGAGI come from the germline V gene. As DNA, the CDR3 is TGTGCCAGCAGTTACGCGCAGTCCTGGAGGGCCGAGCAGTACTTC. Translating it yields CASSYAQSWRAEQYF.

In this sample, this clone turned up a few times. The rearrangement joins TRBV5-4 to TRBJ1-1; D might be TRBD1 (5 bases). The V end was cut by 4 bases, the J end by 2 bases, with 12 bases between. Germline loops: CDR1 SGHNT, CDR2 YYREEE (reference sequence). This CDR3 is built from 14 residues. In DNA, the CDR3 is TGTGCCAGCAGCAGCACAGGACACAACACTGAAGCTTTCTTT. Protein: CASSSTGHNTEAFF. The full variable domain, with the rest looked up from reference TRBV5-4 and TRBJ1-1, is ETGVTQSPTHLIKTRGQQVTLRCSSQSGHNTVSWYQQALGQGPQFIFQYYREEENGRGNFPPRFSGLQFPNYSSELNVNALELDDSALYLCASSSTGHNTEAFFGQGTRLTVV.

In this sample, this clone turned up once. The chain employs TRBV10-3 and TRBJ2-1; 8 bases agree with TRBD2. Germline lookup yields CDR1 ENHRY and CDR2 SYGVKD. This CDR3 spans 19 amino acids. V lost 2 bases and J lost 1; bases outside the gene matches: 13. In DNA, the CDR3 is TGTGCCATCAGTGAGCCGCCGGGCCTAGCGGGTCCTTCCTACAATGAGCAGTTCTTC. The encoded protein is CAISEPPGLAGPSYNEQFF.

The chain carries TRBV7-9 and TRBJ1-1, with D possibly matching TRBD1 (6 bases). Germline V CDR1 and CDR2: SEHNR, FQNEAQ (reference sequence). V lost 5 bases and J lost 4, with 17 bases in between. This CDR3 has 15 amino acids. CDR3 coding DNA: TGTGCCAGCAGCCCAACGCCACAGGGTACCACTGAAGCTTTCTTT. This gives the protein CASSPTPQGTTEAFF. Full variable domain (outside the CDR3, taken from reference TRBV7-9 and TRBJ1-1): DTGVSQNPRHKITKRGQNVTFRCDPISEHNRLYWYRQTLGQGPEFLTYFQNEAQLEKSRLLSDRFSAERPKGSFSTLEIQRTEQGDSAMYLCASSPTPQGTTEAFFGQGTRLTVV.

The chain carries TRBV18 and TRBJ1-1; the D is unclear. The germline V and J ends were trimmed by 1 base and 11 bases, with 11 bases remaining between them. Germline CDR1 reads KGHSH; CDR2 reads LQKENI. The CDR3 has 12 amino acids. The CDR3 coding sequence is TGTGCCAGCTCACCACTTGGGTCGGATGCTTTCTTT. This translates into CASSPLGSDAFF.

This chain links TRBV19 with TRBJ2-3, with 8 bases lining up with TRBD2. J gave up 6 bases and V 5 bases, and 7 bases lay outside the gene matches. The V gene's germline CDR1 is LNHDA and CDR2 SQIVND (reference sequence). The CDR3 loop spans 14 amino acids. CDR3 sequence (DNA): TGTGCCAGTAGTCCCCGAGCGGGGGTGGATACGCAGTATTTT. It translates to CASSPRAGVDTQYF.

V is TRBV19 and J is TRBJ2-7; 7 bases are a match to TRBD2. Germline values: CDR1 LNHDA, CDR2 SQIVND (reference sequence). J lost 3 bases, V lost 5 bases, and 13 bases had no gene match. The CDR3 has 16 amino acids. CDR3 in amino acids: CASSPRGRGKDYEQYF. CDR3 DNA sequence: TGTGCCAGTAGTCCCCGAGGGAGGGGTAAGGACTACGAGCAGTACTTC.

V and J are TRBV3-1 (or the pseudogene TRBV3-2) and TRBJ2-3; 10 nucleotides line up with TRBD2. The V and J ends lost 4 bases and 0 bases, in that order; junction bases with no gene match: 7. The CDR3 runs to 17 residues. The germline CDR1 and CDR2 sequences are LGHDT and YNNKEL (reference sequence). This CDR3 is CASSRRTSGTSTDTQYF. Here the CDR3 DNA reads TGTGCCAGCAGCCGACGGACTAGCGGAACTAGCACAGATACGCAGTATTTT.

V is TRBV2 and J is TRBJ1-2; D unresolved. V was trimmed by 3 bases and J by 5 bases, leaving 16 bases between them. Per germline, CDR1 SNHLY and CDR2 FYNNEI. The CDR3 runs to 15 residues. CDR3 nucleotides: TGTGCCAGCAGTGAGCGGCAGAAAAATCCATATGGCTACACCTTC. This translates into CASSERQKNPYGYTF.

The genes are TRBV7-9 and TRBJ2-3; 8 bases map to TRBD2. The length of the CDR3 is 16 residues. Germline assignment: CDR1 SEHNR and CDR2 FQNEAQ (reference sequence). Unmatched junction bases numbered 7, after V lost 3 bases and J lost 2 bases. CDR3 nucleotides: TGTGCCAGCAGCTTCCCATCGGGAGGGTACACAGATACGCAGTATTTT. Translated: CASSFPSGGYTDTQYF.